The rows below give T cell receptor beta chains drawn from one sample of a study of T cells in Graves' hyperthyroidism and ophthalmopathy. TCRdb re-analysed the multiplex PCR reads in MiXCR, keeping a single row per CDR3 protein. The sample yields 750,000 to 900,000 distinct CDR3 sequences, over 35% seen once. The specimen sequenced was blood. The receptors stem from a man younger than 30 with Graves' hyperthyroidism. Both conserved end residues are part of each CDR3. A D gene is named only where the DNA matches it firmly. Where a row states a size, it is once, few, many or the class of an expanded clone; other rows omit it.

>.|TRBJ2-7|.|TRBV29-1
CSVPRVGSTYEQYF
TGCAGCGTTCCGAGGGTTGGATCCACCTACGAGCAGTACTTC
>many|TRBJ1-3|.|TRBV15
CATSREPYSGNTIYF
TGTGCCACCAGCAGAGAGCCTTACTCTGGAAACACCATATATTTT
>many|TRBJ1-1|TRBD1|TRBV2
CASILGQGWNTEAFF
TGTGCCAGCATCCTAGGACAGGGGTGGAACACTGAAGCTTTCTTT
>many|TRBJ1-2|.|TRBV9
CASSSDSRADGYTF
TGTGCCAGCAGCTCGGACAGCAGGGCCGATGGCTACACCTTC
>.|TRBJ2-2|.|TRBV6-5
CASSYNRDYTGELFF
TGTGCCAGCAGTTACAACAGAGACTACACCGGGGAGCTGTTTTTT
>many|TRBJ1-4|.|TRBV10-2
CASRGTFNEKLFF
TGCGCCAGCAGGGGCACCTTTAATGAAAAACTGTTTTTT
>many|TRBJ1-5|.|TRBV29-1
CSAETGAGQPQHF
TGCAGCGCCGAGACGGGGGCCGGTCAGCCCCAGCATTTT
>once|TRBJ1-5|TRBD1|TRBV7-9
CAWEPGQGNQPQHF
TGTGCCTGGGAGCCGGGACAGGGCAATCAGCCCCAGCATTTT
>many|TRBJ1-2|TRBD1|TRBV20-1
CSAWDRGYGYTF
TGCAGTGCCTGGGACAGGGGGTATGGCTACACCTTC
>many|TRBJ1-2|.|TRBV5-5
CASSLPPGLQTF
TGTGCCAGCAGCTTACCTCCGGGACTGCAGACCTTC
>.|TRBJ1-2|.|TRBV10-3
CAISESAGGGYDYTF
TGTGCCATCAGTGAGTCTGCGGGAGGGGGGTACGACTACACCTTC
>many|TRBJ1-1|.|TRBV9
CASSAWDGGTAEAFF
TGTGCCAGCAGCGCCTGGGACGGGGGAACAGCTGAAGCTTTCTTT
>many|TRBJ2-2|TRBD1|TRBV7-3
CASSATGDTGELFF
TGTGCCAGCAGCGCGACAGGGGACACCGGGGAGCTGTTTTTT
>few|TRBJ2-2|TRBD2|TRBV2
CASSVPAGEFGELFF
TGTGCCAGCAGTGTCCCAGCGGGAGAGTTCGGGGAGCTGTTTTTT
>.|TRBJ1-5|TRBD1|TRBV7-8
CASSRWTGSRNQPQHF
TGTGCCAGCAGTCGCTGGACAGGGAGTAGGAATCAGCCCCAGCATTTT
>.|TRBJ2-5|TRBD2|TRBV12-3/TRBV12-4
CASSSSIGGDSETQYF
TGTGCCAGCAGTTCCTCCATTGGGGGGGACTCAGAGACCCAGTACTTC
>many|TRBJ1-5|.|TRBV20-1
CSASGAGSYNQPQHF
TGCAGTGCTAGCGGGGCCGGGAGTTACAATCAGCCCCAGCATTTT
>many|TRBJ2-7|.|TRBV9
CASSGGANSYEQYF
TGTGCCAGCAGCGGGGGGGCGAACTCCTACGAGCAGTACTTC
>once|TRBJ2-6|.|TRBV12-3/TRBV12-4
CASSPSKVGGQSGANVLTF
TGTGCCAGCAGCCCCTCGAAGGTCGGGGGGCAATCTGGGGCCAACGTCCTGACTTTC
>.|TRBJ2-7|.|TRBV5-1
CASSRINRPGTENYEQYF
TGCGCCAGCAGCCGTATCAACCGACCCGGGACGGAGAATTACGAGCAGTACTTC
>many|TRBJ2-7|TRBD2|TRBV7-6
CASSPGRASSYEQYF
TGTGCCAGCAGCCCAGGGAGGGCCAGCTCCTACGAGCAGTACTTC
>.|TRBJ2-5|TRBD1|TRBV29-1
CSVDGTGYETQYF
TGCAGCGTAGACGGGACAGGGTACGAGACCCAGTACTTC
>.|TRBJ2-3|.|TRBV10-3
CAISESRGGFADTQYF
TGTGCCATCAGTGAGTCGAGAGGTGGGTTTGCGGATACGCAGTATTTT
>few|TRBJ1-2|.|TRBV7-4
CASIGQVNGYTF
TGTGCCAGCATCGGGCAGGTCAATGGCTACACCTTC
>.|TRBJ1-4|.|TRBV7-2
CASSETAGVGAEKLFF
TGTGCCAGCAGCGAGACTGCAGGGGTAGGGGCGGAAAAACTGTTTTTT
>.|TRBJ2-5|TRBD1|TRBV29-1
CSAGTVETQYF
TGCAGCGCCGGGACAGTAGAGACCCAGTACTTC
>.|TRBJ1-1|.|TRBV13
CASSLGQGVSEAFF
TGTGCCAGCAGCTTAGGACAGGGCGTTTCTGAAGCTTTCTTT
>.|TRBJ2-5|TRBD1|TRBV9
CASSPWTGAEVETQYF
TGTGCCAGCAGCCCGTGGACAGGGGCAGAGGTAGAGACCCAGTACTTC
>few|TRBJ1-2|.|TRBV29-1
CSVEERRIGYTF
TGCAGCGTTGAAGAGAGAAGGATTGGCTACACCTTC
>.|TRBJ1-5|TRBD1|TRBV11-2
CASILLTGNNQPQHF
TGTGCCAGCATCCTCCTGACAGGGAACAATCAGCCCCAGCATTTT
>.|TRBJ2-7|TRBD2|TRBV5-1
CASSSYSGREQYF
TGCGCCAGCAGCTCTTATAGCGGGAGGGAGCAGTACTTC
>.|TRBJ1-5|.|TRBV10-3
CASSYNRAQPQHF
TGTGCCAGCAGTTACAACAGGGCTCAGCCCCAGCATTTT
>.|TRBJ2-2|TRBD2|TRBV7-2
CASSFGTSTGELFF
TGTGCCAGCAGCTTCGGGACTAGCACCGGGGAGCTGTTTTTT
>.|TRBJ2-7|.|TRBV9
CASSLNRDWEQYF
TGTGCCAGCAGCCTCAACAGGGATTGGGAGCAGTACTTC
>few|TRBJ1-2|.|TRBV4-1
CASSQLALDYGYTF
TGCGCCAGCAGCCAATTAGCGCTGGACTATGGCTACACCTTC
>.|TRBJ2-5|TRBD2|TRBV6-5
CASSKSGGVQETQYF
TGTGCCAGCAGTAAATCGGGAGGGGTCCAAGAGACCCAGTACTTC
>.|TRBJ2-7|.|TRBV7-3
CASSLTGRGFYEQYF
TGTGCCAGCAGCTTAACCGGCAGGGGCTTTTACGAGCAGTACTTC
>few|TRBJ2-7|.|TRBV5-6
CASSFPTSYEQYF
TGTGCCAGCAGCTTCCCGACTAGCTACGAGCAGTACTTC
>.|TRBJ1-2|.|TRBV7-8
CASSLGWQGANGGSGYTF
TGTGCCAGCAGCTTAGGCTGGCAGGGTGCCAACGGAGGATCTGGCTACACCTTC
>many|TRBJ1-2|TRBD1|TRBV9
CASSPTPTGDYGYTF
TGTGCCAGCAGCCCTACCCCGACAGGGGACTATGGCTACACCTTC
>few|TRBJ2-5|.|TRBV19
CASSSPGYQETQYF
TGTGCCAGTAGTTCACCAGGGTACCAAGAGACCCAGTACTTC
>.|TRBJ1-4|TRBD1|TRBV13
CASSFWEDRNGEKLFF
TGTGCCAGCAGCTTTTGGGAGGACAGGAATGGAGAAAAACTGTTTTTT
>.|TRBJ1-2|.|TRBV25-1
CARKTGRNYGYTF
TGTGCTAGAAAGACAGGCCGGAACTATGGCTACACCTTC
>many|TRBJ1-1|.|TRBV20-1
CSAPIAQLNTEAFF
TGCAGTGCTCCCATTGCACAATTGAACACTGAAGCTTTCTTT
>few|TRBJ2-2|TRBD2|TRBV7-2
CASSLDSSGRADTGELFF
TGTGCCAGCAGCTTAGATTCTAGCGGGAGGGCGGACACCGGGGAGCTGTTTTTT
>few|TRBJ2-5|.|TRBV10-2
CASSEFNHGETQYF
TGCGCCAGCAGTGAATTTAACCATGGAGAGACCCAGTACTTC
>.|TRBJ2-5|TRBD2|TRBV5-1
CASSLATLAGGQSETQYF
TGCGCCAGCAGCTTGGCCACGCTAGCGGGAGGGCAATCGGAGACCCAGTACTTC
>many|TRBJ2-5|.|TRBV19
CASSITSGRETQYF
TGTGCCAGTAGTATAACTTCAGGGCGCGAGACCCAGTACTTC
>.|TRBJ2-7|.|TRBV20-1
CSAAGDTSEQYF
TGCAGTGCTGCAGGGGATACGAGTGAGCAGTACTTC
>.|TRBJ1-2|.|TRBV10-3
CASRTDSYYGYTF
TGTGCCAGCAGGACCGACAGCTACTATGGCTACACCTTC
>.|TRBJ1-5|.|TRBV5-5
CASSLTQGGGQPQHF
TGTGCCAGCAGCTTGACCCAGGGAGGGGGTCAGCCCCAGCATTTT
>.|TRBJ2-6|.|TRBV7-2
CASSLEPLSGANVLTF
TGTGCCAGCAGCTTAGAACCTCTCTCTGGGGCCAACGTCCTGACTTTC